These 3 T cell receptor beta chains were all obtained from the same sample, sequenced in a study of blood T cell repertoires in COVID-19. The assay was immunoSEQ multiplex PCR, and TCRdb's table has in-frame clones only and misses some. This sample yields some 120,000 clones, of which 80% to 85% are seen a single time; 7.9% belongs to the top ten. The sequenced material came from peripheral blood. The receptor source for this set is a man aged 70 or older with acute or convalescent COVID-19.

The chain has TRBV6-4 and TRBJ2-1, with 9 bases that match TRBD2. V was pared by 3 bases and J by 7 bases, with 7 bases of the junction left unmatched. There are 15 residues in the CDR3. Germline V CDR1 and CDR2: MRHNA, SNTAGT. CDR3 in DNA: TGTGCCAGCAGTGATACGGCGGGGGGGCAAAATGAGCAGTTCTTC. Encoded protein: CASSDTAGGQNEQFF.

The chain recombines TRBV7-9 with TRBJ2-2, with D tentatively TRBD1 (6 bases). Germline CDR1 and CDR2: SEHNR and FQNEAQ (reference sequence). V shed 3 bases and J shed 0 bases, with 8 bases lying between them. The CDR3 sequence is 15 residues long. The CDR3 spells CASSLGQSNTGELFF. In nucleotides, the CDR3 is TGTGCCAGCAGCTTGGGACAATCGAACACCGGGGAGCTGTTTTTT.

The chain employs TRBV4-1 and TRBJ2-4, with 12 bases that match TRBD1. The CDR3 consists of 15 residues. V gave up 0 bases and J gave up 7 bases; unmatched junction bases: 1. CDR1 and CDR2 from the germline V gene are MGHRA and YSYEKL. CDR3: CASSQEGTGGNIQYF. In DNA form, the CDR3 reads TGCGCCAGCAGCCAAGAAGGGACAGGGGGCAACATTCAGTACTTC.